This T cell receptor beta chain was documented in a study of cytomegalovirus exposure and HLA in healthy donors. Use of 60 Vbeta and 13 Jbeta primers characterized the PCR. Produced via immunoSEQ multiplex PCR; TCRdb's table is partial and in-frame only. The sample lists 200,000 to 300,000 clones; approximately 81% were seen once. The germline V gene encodes CDR1 SGHNT and CDR2 YYREEE (reference sequence). J gave up 0 bases and V 2 bases, and 10 bases lay outside the gene matches. The CDR3 sequence is 18 residues long. Whole-study results and caveats: More than 150 TCR beta chains were listed as cytomegalovirus-associated. An analysis that came later showed most CMV-associated TCR beta chains appearing HLA-restricted. In all likelihood, a cluster of highly shared sequence variants was a sequencing artifact.

This clone has a handful of counts. Its antigen is not known. The sequenced sample consisted of PBMCs. The clonotype was recovered from an older woman in good health and CMV-seropositive. This chain joins TRBV5-4 and TRBJ2-2, with 7 positions matching TRBD2. The DNA of the CDR3 is TGTGCCAGCAGCTTTGGGGGGGGTTCTCCCCCGAACACCGGGGAGCTGTTTTTT. This translates into CASSFGGGSPPNTGELFF.